This TCR beta chain was obtained from a study of blood T cell repertoires in COVID-19. Study as a whole: Sites across the United States, Italy and Spain contributed samples from acute and convalescent COVID-19. Nucleic acid was either cDNA or gDNA, and it came from T cells, B-cell-depleted T cells, or PBMCs.

V was pared by 3 bases and J by 3 bases, with 9 bases between. Germline CDR1 and CDR2: KGHSH and LQKENI. The CDR3 runs 14 residues. Authors' analysis steps: Estimation of nucleated cell counts relied on the amplification of reference gene primers. This table comes from immunoSEQ multiplex PCR, and its TCRdb copy is limited to in-frame clones, with some not included. The V and J calls and the clone size are those of that table, but D and trimming were determined from the DNA. The data contain 84,000 or so clones, around 80% of them singletons. The material sequenced was peripheral blood. J is TRBJ1-3 and V is TRBV18; D uncertain. This sequence was found in a woman aged 40-49 years with active or convalescent COVID-19. CDR3 loop: CASSPGGDGNTIYF. The CDR3 DNA is TGTGCCAGCTCACCGGGCGGGGATGGAAACACCATATATTTT.